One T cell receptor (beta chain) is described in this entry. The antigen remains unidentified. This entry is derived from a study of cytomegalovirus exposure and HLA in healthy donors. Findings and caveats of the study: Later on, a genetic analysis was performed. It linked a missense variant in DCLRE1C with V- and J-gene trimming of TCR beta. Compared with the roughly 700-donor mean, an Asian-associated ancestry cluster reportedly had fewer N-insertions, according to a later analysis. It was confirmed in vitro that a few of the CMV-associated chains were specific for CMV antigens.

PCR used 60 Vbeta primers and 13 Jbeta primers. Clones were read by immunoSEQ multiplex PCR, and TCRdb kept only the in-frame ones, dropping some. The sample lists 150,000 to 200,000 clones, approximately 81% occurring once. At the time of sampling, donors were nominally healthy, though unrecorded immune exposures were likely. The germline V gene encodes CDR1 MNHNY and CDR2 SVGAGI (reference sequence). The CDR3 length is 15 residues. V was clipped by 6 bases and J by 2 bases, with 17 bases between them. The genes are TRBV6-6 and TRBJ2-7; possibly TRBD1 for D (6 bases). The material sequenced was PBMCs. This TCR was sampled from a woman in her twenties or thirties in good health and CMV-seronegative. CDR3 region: CASRQTGAGAYEQYF. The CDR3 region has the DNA TGTGCCAGCAGACAGACCGGGGCAGGGGCCTACGAGCAGTACTTC.